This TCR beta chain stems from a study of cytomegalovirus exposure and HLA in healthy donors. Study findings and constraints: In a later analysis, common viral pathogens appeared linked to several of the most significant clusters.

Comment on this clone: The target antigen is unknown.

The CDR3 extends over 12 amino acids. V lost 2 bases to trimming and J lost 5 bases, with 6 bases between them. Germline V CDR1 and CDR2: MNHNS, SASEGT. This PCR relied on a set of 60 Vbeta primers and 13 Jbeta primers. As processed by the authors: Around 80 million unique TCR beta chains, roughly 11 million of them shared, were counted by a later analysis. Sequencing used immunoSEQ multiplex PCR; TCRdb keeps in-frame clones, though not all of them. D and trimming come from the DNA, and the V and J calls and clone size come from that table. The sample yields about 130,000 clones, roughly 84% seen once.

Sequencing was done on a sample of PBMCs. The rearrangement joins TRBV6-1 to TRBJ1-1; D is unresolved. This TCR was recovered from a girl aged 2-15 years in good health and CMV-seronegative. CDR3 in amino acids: CASSELVTEAFF. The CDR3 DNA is TGTGCCAGCAGTGAATTAGTGACTGAAGCTTTCTTT.